Following are 13 T cell receptor beta chains from one sample sequenced in a study of shared clonotypes between healthy human individuals (dated by TCRdb to the early 2020s). Preparation of the library involved the immunoSEQ multiplex PCR assay. The table comes from immuneACCESS by way of TCRdb, which keeps in-frame sequences with V and J called. Part of the clones is missing from these tables; in studies checked, under half for an unresolved V gene and the rest for unknown reasons. The sample contains approximately 720,000 clones, about three quarters of them found a single time. Roughly 1.8% of the sample is held by the ten biggest clonotypes. Sequences were obtained from memory CD4+ T cells sorted from blood. In light of the paper, this sample's cell subset or site label describes: CD45RA-negative fraction. The receptors derive from a woman in her thirties in good health.

About this clone: Other DNA sequences within the sample encode an identical CDR3. This CDR3 reads CASSGGTGGTEAFF. In DNA form, the CDR3 reads TGCGCCAGCAGCGGTGGGACAGGTGGGACTGAAGCTTTCTTT. This sequence joins TRBV5-1 and TRBJ1-1; 8 bases match TRBD1. Germline V CDR1 and CDR2: SGHRS, YFSETQ. J lost 5 bases, V lost 4 bases, and 7 bases had no gene match. CDR3 length equals 14 residues.

The V gene is TRBV14, the J gene TRBJ2-5, with unresolved D. The CDR3 spans 11 residues. CDR1 is SGHDN and CDR2 is FVKESK in the germline V gene. The V and J ends lost 1 base and 6 bases respectively, with 3 bases between them. The CDR3 region has the DNA TGTGCCAGCAGCCAAGCACAGACCCAGTACTTC. Amino acids: CASSQAQTQYF. Looking up the rest from reference TRBV14 and TRBJ2-5 gives the full variable domain: EAGVTQFPSHSVIEKGQTVTLRCDPISGHDNLYWYRRVMGKEIKFLLHFVKESKQDESGMPNNRFLAERTGGTYSTLKVQPAELEDSGVYFCASSQAQTQYFGPGTRLLVL.

The chain carries TRBV28 and TRBJ2-4; the match to TRBD2 covers 13 bases. Unmatched junction bases numbered 9, after V lost 4 bases and J lost 6 bases. CDR3 size: 17 residues. Per germline, CDR1 MDHEN and CDR2 SYDVKM. The CDR3 protein is CASSSTSGRDRGNIQYF. The CDR3 nucleotides read TGTGCCAGCAGTTCCACTAGCGGGAGGGATCGGGGAAACATTCAGTACTTC. Based on the CDR3 plus reference TRBV28 and TRBJ2-4, the full variable domain is DVKVTQSSRYLVKRTGEKVFLECVQDMDHENMFWYRQDPGLGLRLIYFSYDVKMKEKGDIPEGYSVSREKKERFSLILESASTNQTSMYLCASSSTSGRDRGNIQYFGAGTRLSVL.

This clone was seen a single time. This chain joins TRBV28 and TRBJ2-7; D call uncertain. V was shortened by 3 bases and J by 3 bases, with 9 bases between the two germline ends. The CDR3 is 13 amino acids. The V gene's germline CDR1 is MDHEN and CDR2 SYDVKM. The CDR3 DNA sequence: TGTGCCAGCAGTTTGCCTAAGTTCTACGAGCAGTACTTC. Translated: CASSLPKFYEQYF.

Worth noting for this clone: Additional DNA sequences in this sample encode the identical CDR3. This chain connects TRBV4-2 to TRBJ1-2; D is undetermined. Deletions cut 1 base from V and 5 bases from J, with 17 bases between. The CDR3 has 16 residues. Germline CDR1 reads LGHNA; CDR2 reads YNFKEQ. In nucleotides, the CDR3 is TGTGCCAGCAGCCAAGGTGGGGTGGAGGATAAATATGGCTACACCTTC. Translation gives CASSQGGVEDKYGYTF.

This clone was observed a single time. V gene TRBV2 combines with J gene TRBJ1-1; 11 bases agree with TRBD1. The CDR3 length is 14 residues. With 5 bases clipped from V and 6 bases from J, the junction kept 5 bases outside the gene matches. CDR1 is SNHLY and CDR2 is FYNNEI in the germline V gene. The CDR3 coding sequence is TGTGCCAGCAGTCGGACAGGGGGCATCGCTGAAGCTTTCTTT. Its translation is CASSRTGGIAEAFF.

This clone was seen only once. CDR3 nucleotides: TGTGCCAGCTCGCAACAGGGAGGCGAGACCCAGTACTTC. Translating gives CASSQQGGETQYF. The V and J genes are TRBV18 and TRBJ2-5, with D tentatively TRBD1 or TRBD2 (6 bases each). The CDR3 loop spans 13 amino acids. Germline V gene sequence: CDR1 KGHSH, CDR2 LQKENI. Between the trimmed V and J ends, which lost 6 bases and 5 bases, there was a span of 13 bases.

V usage is TRBV2 and J usage is TRBJ2-5; unclear D gene. Germline CDR1 reads SNHLY; CDR2 reads FYNNEI. The V end lost 4 bases, the J end lost 6 bases, and 9 bases lay between the germline ends. CDR3 length: 12 residues. The CDR3: CASSATRQTQYF. The CDR3 nucleotides read TGTGCCAGCAGTGCGACAAGGCAGACCCAGTACTTC. Full variable domain (missing parts from reference TRBV2 and TRBJ2-5): EPEVTQTPSHQVTQMGQEVILRCVPISNHLYFYWYRQILGQKVEFLVSFYNNEISEKSEIFDDQFSVERPDGSNFTLKIRSTKLEDSAMYFCASSATRQTQYFGPGTRLLVL.

This chain links TRBV4-1 with TRBJ2-1, with D possibly TRBD1 on 8 matching bases. The V gene lost 1 base and the J gene lost 6 bases, with 19 bases spanning the gap. This CDR3 is built from 17 residues. Germline CDR1 MGHRA, CDR2 YSYEKL. The CDR3: CASSQGNGGTGINEQFF. The CDR3 DNA reads as TGCGCCAGCAGCCAAGGGAACGGGGGGACAGGAATCAATGAGCAGTTCTTC.

The J gene is TRBJ2-1, the V gene TRBV21-1; the DNA was not used to check the table's D call, TRBD2. TRBV21-1 is classified as a pseudogene. The CDR3 runs 20 residues. The CDR3 reads CASSKDEHRTAGGSYNEQFF. For the CDR3, the DNA is TGTGCCAGCAGCAAGGATGAACACAGAACTGCCGGAGGCTCCTACAATGAGCAGTTCTTC.

This clone was found a few times. This sequence joins TRBV19 and TRBJ1-2; the D gene is possibly TRBD1 (5 bases). The CDR3 spans 14 residues. V lost 1 base and J 8 bases, leaving 14 bases between the germline ends. CDR1 and CDR2 (germline): LNHDA, SQIVND (reference sequence). The CDR3 DNA sequence: TGTGCCAGTAGTATAGGGGGGACTGCGGACGGCTACACCTTC. This encodes CASSIGGTADGYTF.

This clone was detected a few times. The chain has TRBV7-2 and TRBJ2-7, with 7 bases that match TRBD1. CDR3 length: 13 residues. Germline CDR1 is SGHTA and CDR2 is FQGNSA. V lost 4 bases and J lost 8; bases outside the gene matches: 8. DNA for the CDR3: TGTGCCAGCAGCTACAGCCGGGACAGTCAGCAGTACTTC. Translating it yields CASSYSRDSQQYF.

The J gene is TRBJ2-1, the V gene TRBV30; D tentatively fits TRBD1 or TRBD2 (5 bases each). The CDR3 totals 13 residues. Germline V gene lookup returns CDR1 GTSNPN and CDR2 SVGIG (reference sequence). The V end lost 2 bases, the J end lost 6 bases, and 11 bases lay between the germline ends. The CDR3 here is CAWSLKGTNEQFF. CDR3 sequence (DNA): TGTGCCTGGAGTCTGAAGGGGACCAATGAGCAGTTCTTC.